This T cell receptor (beta chain) was sequenced in a study of blood T cell repertoires in COVID-19. Study at large: Sources were T cells, B-cell-depleted T cells, or PBMCs; the material itself was cDNA or gDNA.

Original handling: Amplifying reference gene primers gave estimates of nucleated cell counts. The assay was immunoSEQ multiplex PCR, and TCRdb's table has in-frame clones only and misses some. V, J and clone size are those of that table, while D and trimming were read from the DNA. The profile covers under 250,000 clones, with over 70% appearing a single time and 4.5% to 7% taken by the ten largest. Source material: peripheral blood. The clonotype comes from a woman aged 70-85 years with acute or convalescent COVID-19.

This CDR3 reads CASSQWTSPNNEQFF. CDR3 bases: TGTGCCAGCAGCCAATGGACTAGCCCAAACAATGAGCAGTTCTTC. The gene calls are TRBV3-1 (or the pseudogene TRBV3-2) and TRBJ2-1; TRBD2 matches at 8 bases. J was trimmed by 5 bases and V by 2 bases; bases with no gene match: 5. The CDR3 consists of 15 residues. Germline V gene sequence: CDR1 LGHDT, CDR2 YNNKEL (reference sequence).